One T cell receptor beta chain is described in this entry. The antigen remains unidentified. Trimming took 0 bases from V and 2 from J, leaving 7 bases between them. Germline CDR1 and CDR2: MGHRA and YSYEKL. This CDR3 contains 15 residues. The sample originates from a study of shared clonotypes between healthy human individuals. Study-wide results and limits: Across subsets, estimated richness was generally greater for naive than for memory populations. Investigators expected sequencing depth to affect clonotype sharing among donors.

Cells designated naive CD8 were CD45RO-negative and were positively selected for CCR7, with terminally differentiated effector memory CD45RA+ cells excluded. Measured with immunoSEQ multiplex PCR; TCRdb has only the in-frame clones, and not every one. The sample carries just over 2,000,000 clones, about 94% recorded once. Material for sequencing was naive CD8+ T cells sorted from blood. The V call is TRBV4-1, the J call TRBJ1-4; D is possibly TRBD1 (5 bases). The sequence was collected from a man between 18 and 35 years old in good health. In DNA, the CDR3 is TGCGCCAGCAGCCAAGACTGGGGGACTAATGAAAAACTGTTTTTT. Its protein product is CASSQDWGTNEKLFF.